This entry lists 14 T cell receptor beta chains sequenced from one sample in a study of blood T cell repertoires in COVID-19 (dated by TCRdb to 2018 to 2020). The library was generated by the immunoSEQ multiplex PCR assay. Drawn from immuneACCESS, this table holds only the in-frame rearrangements with V and J called that TCRdb kept. Clones are partly lost; checked studies trace under half to an unresolved V gene and leave the rest unexplained. In all, the sample holds about 310,000 clones, and roughly 87% of those were seen once. 8.9% of the sample is held by the ten biggest clonotypes. Sequencing was done on a sample of PBMCs or T cells enriched from blood (not recorded which). The origin of the receptors is a woman aged 18-29 years who had recovered from COVID-19.

This CDR3 reads CATSRDYGNSGNTIYF. The CDR3 nucleotides are TGTGCCACCAGCAGAGACTACGGGAACTCTGGAAACACCATATATTTT. The chain couples TRBV15 to TRBJ1-3; D is undetermined. The CDR3 loop spans 16 amino acids. The ends were cut back, 0 bases at V and 0 bases at J, with 9 bases in the middle. In germline, CDR1 is LNHNV, CDR2 YYDKDF (reference sequence).

The chain links TRBV5-6 to TRBJ1-6, with a tentative D call TRBD1 (6 bases). The CDR3 covers 15 residues. Germline-derived CDR1 and CDR2 are SGHDT and YYEEEE. Trimming left V 0 bases short and J 6 bases short, with 10 bases between. CDR3 amino acids: CASSLVAGVNSPLHF. Here the CDR3 DNA reads TGTGCCAGCAGCTTGGTAGCAGGGGTTAATTCACCCCTCCACTTT.

This rearrangement joins TRBV11-2 to TRBJ1-4; D possibly corresponds to TRBD1 (5 bases). The CDR3 is 15 amino acids. Germline CDR1 reads SGHAT; CDR2 reads FQNNGV. V was cut by 2 bases and J by 7 bases, with 14 bases left in between. The CDR3 loop is CASSLLGAKSEKLFF. The CDR3 nucleotides are TGTGCCAGCAGCTTACTTGGGGCGAAGAGTGAAAAACTGTTTTTT.

The chain uses TRBV2 and TRBJ2-7; D is undetermined. V was shortened by 4 bases and J by 3 bases, with 19 bases between the two germline ends. CDR3 length: 16 residues. Germline CDR1 and CDR2: SNHLY and FYNNEI. CDR3 nucleotide sequence: TGTGCCAGCAGTGGCCTCGGTGTGGAGACTTACTACGAGCAGTACTTC. Translation gives CASSGLGVETYYEQYF.

The V gene is TRBV4-2, the J gene TRBJ1-2; unclear D gene. The CDR3 consists of 15 residues. V was pared by 1 base and J by 0 bases, with 9 bases between. In germline, CDR1 is LGHNA, CDR2 YNFKEQ. The CDR3 DNA follows: TGTGCCAGCAGCCAAGGCGTTATTTCTAACTATGGCTACACCTTC. Residues: CASSQGVISNYGYTF.

This sequence joins TRBV7-2 and TRBJ1-1; the D is unclear. V gave up 5 bases and J gave up 1 base, with 8 bases separating them. CDR1 is SGHTA and CDR2 is FQGNSA in the germline V gene. The CDR3 runs 13 residues. For the CDR3, the DNA is TGTGCCAGCAGCGATTCGAGGAACACTGAAGCTTTCTTT. Residues: CASSDSRNTEAFF.

V is TRBV6-5 and J is TRBJ2-5, with 7 bases aligning to TRBD1. CDR3 length: 14 residues. V trimming: 0 bases; J trimming: 2 bases; junction bases outside the gene matches: 0. Germline assignment: CDR1 MNHEY and CDR2 SVGAGI. CDR3 region: CASSYSTGQETQYF. CDR3 bases: TGTGCCAGCAGTTACTCGACAGGGCAAGAGACCCAGTACTTC.

This CDR3 reads CSVRTSGDTGELFF. CDR3 DNA: TGCAGCGTCCGGACTAGCGGGGACACCGGGGAGCTGTTTTTT. The chain uses TRBV29-1 and TRBJ2-2; 12 positions match TRBD2. CDR3 length: 14 amino acids. V lost 6 bases, J lost 3 bases, and 2 bases stayed unmatched. CDR1 SQVTM and CDR2 ANQGSEA come from the germline V gene.

A single count supports this clone. The chain combines TRBV6-5 with TRBJ1-5, with TRBD1 as a possible D gene (5 bases). The CDR3 length is 13 residues. V lost 8 bases to trimming and J lost 13 bases, with 21 bases between them. The germline V gene has CDR1 MNHEY and CDR2 SVGAGI. The CDR3 nucleotides read TGTGCCAGCGTTAACAATCCCAGGGCGATTCAGCATTTT. Its protein is CASVNNPRAIQHF.

The chain links TRBV7-3 to TRBJ2-5; D gene unclear. This CDR3 is built from 13 residues. In germline, CDR1 is SGHTA, CDR2 FQGTGA. The V end lost 2 bases, the J end lost 3 bases, and 7 bases lay between the germline ends. In DNA form, the CDR3 reads TGTGCCAGCAGCTTATTGTCCGAAGAGACCCAGTACTTC. This gives the protein CASSLLSEETQYF.

The chain employs TRBV24-1 and TRBJ1-1; D ambiguous. The germline V and J ends were trimmed by 9 bases and 1 base, with 8 bases remaining between them. Germline-derived CDR1 and CDR2 are KGHDR and SFDVKD. The CDR3 length is 12 residues. CDR3 coding DNA: TGTGCCACCCCAGGCAGGAACACTGAAGCTTTCTTT. This translates into CATPGRNTEAFF.

The rearrangement links TRBV19 to TRBJ2-1; 7 bases fit TRBD2. J lost 2 bases, V lost 1 base, and 14 bases had no gene match. The CDR3 is 19 amino acids. CDR1 and CDR2 (germline): LNHDA, SQIVND (reference sequence). CDR3 in amino acids: CASSIGRESGRVTYNEQFF. The CDR3 DNA reads as TGTGCCAGTAGTATAGGTCGCGAATCAGGGAGGGTCACCTACAATGAGCAGTTCTTC.

This chain links TRBV5-8 with TRBJ1-4; TRBD1 might be the D (6 bases). Trimming removed 4 bases from V and 0 bases from J, with 10 bases in between. The CDR3 spans 15 residues. Per germline, CDR1 SGHTS and CDR2 YDEGEE. The CDR3 spells CASSPRGATNEKLFF. CDR3 nucleotide sequence: TGTGCCAGCAGCCCCAGGGGTGCAACTAATGAAAAACTGTTTTTT.

The chain couples TRBV7-3 to TRBJ1-1, with D possibly TRBD1 on 5 matching bases. V dropped 5 bases and J dropped 3 bases, with 25 bases sitting between them. The CDR3 spans 18 residues. Germline loops: CDR1 SGHTA, CDR2 FQGTGA. The CDR3 sequence: CASSIAGPTMTWDTEAFF. The CDR3 coding sequence is TGTGCCAGCAGCATAGCAGGGCCAACAATGACGTGGGACACTGAAGCTTTCTTT.